The clone carrying this TCR beta chain was recorded at least ten times. Its target is unknown. This sample is drawn from a study of CD8+CD57+ T cells in acquired aplastic anemia. Study-wide background: DNA per sorted CD4+ or CD8+ sample ranged 0.2 to 27.4 ug, averaging 3.2 ug. General study points: Around 27 was the count of CD8+ CDR3 sequences that patients shared with controls. No significant patient-versus-control difference appeared in CD8+ Simpson's diversity.

TCR beta VDJ and CDR3 profiles were obtained from a genomic DNA template. MiXCR, applied by TCRdb to the reads, yields one record per CDR3 protein. The sample lists some 120,000 distinct CDR3 sequences, 48% occurring once. With 5 bases clipped from V and 0 bases from J, the junction kept 12 bases outside the gene matches. The CDR3 is 17 amino acids. This clonotype was obtained from a human donor in good health, serving as a control. The sample consisted of sorted CD4+, CD8+, or CD8+CD57+ T cells (not recorded which) from PBMCs. The rearrangement joins TRBV12-3 or TRBV12-4 to TRBJ1-2; TRBD1 aligns across 7 bases. This CDR3 reads CASSLGQFGTPNYGYTF. The CDR3 DNA reads TGTGCCAGCAGTCTGGGACAGTTCGGCACTCCTAACTATGGCTACACCTTC.